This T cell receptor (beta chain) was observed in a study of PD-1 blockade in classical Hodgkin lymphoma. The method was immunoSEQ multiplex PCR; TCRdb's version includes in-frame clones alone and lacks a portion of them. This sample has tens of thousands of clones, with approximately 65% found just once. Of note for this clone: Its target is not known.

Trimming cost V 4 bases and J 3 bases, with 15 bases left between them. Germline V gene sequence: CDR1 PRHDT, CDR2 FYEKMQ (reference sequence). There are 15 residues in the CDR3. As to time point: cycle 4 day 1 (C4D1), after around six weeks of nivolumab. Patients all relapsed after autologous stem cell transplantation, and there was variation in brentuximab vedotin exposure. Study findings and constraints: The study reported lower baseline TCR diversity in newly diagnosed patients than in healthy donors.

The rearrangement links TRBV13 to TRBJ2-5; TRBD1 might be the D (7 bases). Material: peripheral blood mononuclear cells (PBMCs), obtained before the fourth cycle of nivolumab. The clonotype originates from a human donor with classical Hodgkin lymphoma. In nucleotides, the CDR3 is TGTGCCAGCAGCTCAGATGACAGGGAGGAAGAGACCCAGTACTTC. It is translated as CASSSDDREEETQYF.